Presented here are 9 T cell receptor beta chains from one specimen sequenced in a study of beta chain features in type 1 diabetes. Overall study findings and caveats: TCRB CDR3s were moderately but significantly shorter in Type 1 diabetes patients in all four CD4+ subsets.

The study reverse transcribed the entire isolated RNA, so it sequenced expressed TCRB transcripts. TCRdb's table, derived via immunoSEQ multiplex PCR, lists solely in-frame clones and lacks some. The profile shows about 53,000 clones, roughly 63% of them singletons. Their specific antigens are unknown. Input material: stem cell memory CD4+ T cells from blood. These receptor sequences come from a woman in her twenties or thirties with type 1 diabetes.

Here the CDR3 reads CASSLEADYGYTF. CDR3 bases: TGCGCCAGCAGCTTGGAGGCGGACTATGGCTACACCTTC. V usage is TRBV5-1 and J usage is TRBJ1-2; no firm D call. This CDR3 comprises 13 residues. The V gene's germline CDR1 is SGHRS and CDR2 YFSETQ. The V gene lost 0 bases and the J gene lost 3 bases, with 6 bases spanning the gap.

The rearrangement joins TRBV25-1 to TRBJ2-5; a possible D gene is TRBD1 (5 bases). The V and J ends lost 5 bases and 7 bases respectively, with 11 bases between them. CDR1 is MGHDK and CDR2 is SYGVNS in the germline V gene. This CDR3 is built from 12 residues. Here the CDR3 reads CASSSGHLTQYF. The CDR3 coding sequence is TGTGCCAGCAGTTCTGGACACCTGACCCAGTACTTC. Looking up the rest from reference TRBV25-1 and TRBJ2-5 gives the full variable domain: EADIYQTPRYLVIGTGKKITLECSQTMGHDKMYWYQQDPGMELHLIHYSYGVNSTEKGDLSSESTVSRIRTEHFPLTLESARPSHTSQYLCASSSGHLTQYFGPGTRLLVL.

The genes are TRBV25-1 and TRBJ2-5, with 8 bases lining up with TRBD2. Germline CDR1 is MGHDK and CDR2 is SYGVNS. Trimming cost V 0 bases and J 4 bases; bases outside gene matches: 4. The CDR3 loop spans 15 amino acids. The CDR3 region is CASSEYEAGGETQYF. For the CDR3, the DNA is TGTGCCAGCAGTGAATATGAGGCGGGAGGAGAGACCCAGTACTTC.

The CDR3 DNA is TGTGCCAGCTCACCACCGGGAAGGGGAGGAAAACTGTTTTTT. Amino acids: CASSPPGRGGKLFF. The V gene is TRBV18, the J gene TRBJ1-4; perhaps TRBD1 as D (5 bases). With 0 bases removed from V and 10 bases from J, the gap between germline ends came to 12 bases. CDR1 is KGHSH, CDR2 LQKENI, per germline. The CDR3 length is 14 residues.

DNA of the CDR3: TGTGCCTGGGGGATTCAGGGGGGAACTGAAGCTTTCTTT. Its protein product is CAWGIQGGTEAFF. The rearrangement joins TRBV30 to TRBJ1-1, with 7 bases that match TRBD1. V gave up 5 bases and J gave up 5 bases; unmatched junction bases: 8. CDR1 is GTSNPN, CDR2 SVGIG, per germline (reference sequence). This CDR3 spans 13 amino acids.

V and J are TRBV6-5 and TRBJ1-2; 9 positions match TRBD1. V lost 3 bases to trimming and J lost 8 bases; unmatched junction nucleotides: 10. In germline, CDR1 is MNHEY, CDR2 SVGAGI. This CDR3 region has 15 residues. The CDR3 region has the DNA TGTGCCAGCAGTTATCAACAGGGGGCGCGTGGAGGCTACACCTTC. Protein: CASSYQQGARGGYTF.

In this sample, this clone turned up once. The chain uses TRBV28 and TRBJ1-2; TRBD1 agrees at 8 bases. Germline CDR1 and CDR2: MDHEN and SYDVKM. V dropped 6 bases and J dropped 8; count of bases not matched to a gene: 14. The CDR3 loop spans 15 amino acids. The CDR3 sequence: CASRGQGGLGGGYTF. The CDR3, as DNA: TGTGCCAGCAGAGGACAGGGAGGGTTAGGAGGAGGCTACACCTTC.

The V call is TRBV14, the J call TRBJ2-5; 7 positions match TRBD2. J was trimmed by 0 bases and V by 0 bases; bases with no gene match: 10. In germline, CDR1 is SGHDN, CDR2 FVKESK. The CDR3 runs to 18 residues. Here the CDR3 DNA reads TGTGCCAGCAGCCAAGAACGGGCTAGCGGCGACTACCAAGAGACCCAGTACTTC. Amino acid sequence: CASSQERASGDYQETQYF.

DNA for the CDR3: TGTGCCAGCAGCTTAATACAGGAGAATCAGCCCCAGCATTTT. This encodes CASSLIQENQPQHF. The chain has TRBV7-8 and TRBJ1-5; D may be TRBD1 (5 bases). V shed 2 bases and J shed 4 bases, with 9 bases lying between them. CDR1 and CDR2 from the germline V gene are SGHVS and FQNEAQ. This CDR3 is 14 amino acids long.